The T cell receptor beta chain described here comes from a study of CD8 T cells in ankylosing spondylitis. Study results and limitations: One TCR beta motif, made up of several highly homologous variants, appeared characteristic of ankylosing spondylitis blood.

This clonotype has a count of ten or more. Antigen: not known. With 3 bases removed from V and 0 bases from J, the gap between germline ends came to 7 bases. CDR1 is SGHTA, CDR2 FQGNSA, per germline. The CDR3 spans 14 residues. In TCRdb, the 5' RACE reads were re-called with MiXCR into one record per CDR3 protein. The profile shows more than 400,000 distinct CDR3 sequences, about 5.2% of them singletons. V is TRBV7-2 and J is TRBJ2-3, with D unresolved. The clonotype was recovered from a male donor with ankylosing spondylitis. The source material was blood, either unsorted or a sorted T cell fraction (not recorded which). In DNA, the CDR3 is TGTGCCAGCAGCTTGAGACACAGCACAGATACGCAGTATTTT. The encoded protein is CASSLRHSTDTQYF.